Presented here are 9 T cell receptor beta chains from one specimen sequenced in a study of cytomegalovirus exposure and HLA in healthy donors. The data were produced by immunoSEQ multiplex PCR, yet TCRdb's version contains in-frame clones alone and is incomplete. The sample yields about 330,000 clones, approximately 86% seen once. Sequencing was performed on PBMCs. The source is a woman under 40 in good health and CMV-seropositive.

The rearrangement joins TRBV2 to TRBJ2-3; tentatively, D is TRBD2 (6 bases). This CDR3 is 13 amino acids long. V dropped 10 bases and J dropped 4 bases, with 15 bases sitting between them. Germline V gene lookup returns CDR1 SNHLY and CDR2 FYNNEI. CDR3 coding DNA: TGTGCCACTACGGACTACCCGCCAGATACGCAGTATTTT. This translates into CATTDYPPDTQYF.

The chain carries TRBV21-1 and TRBJ2-2; no check of the table's D call, TRBD2, against the DNA was made. TRBV21-1 is classified as a pseudogene. The CDR3 totals 18 residues. CDR3 DNA sequence: TGTGCCAGCAGCATTCCTAGCGGAGAAAACGCGAACACCGGGGAGCTGTTTTTT. This translates into CASSIPSGENANTGELFF.

J is TRBJ1-6 and V is TRBV5-4; 9 nucleotides line up with TRBD1. The CDR3 contains 15 residues. Germline V gives CDR1 SGHNT, CDR2 YYREEE (reference sequence). The V gene end was trimmed by 1 base and the J gene end by 9 bases; junction bases not matched to a gene: 5. The CDR3, as DNA: TGTGCCAGCAGCTTGCGGGACAGGGTCAGTTCACCCCTCCACTTT. Its protein product is CASSLRDRVSSPLHF.

The rearrangement links TRBV10-3 to TRBJ1-2, with D tentatively TRBD1 (6 bases). The CDR3 is made up of 14 amino acids. Germline-derived CDR1 and CDR2 are ENHRY and SYGVKD. The V gene lost 2 bases and the J gene lost 7 bases, with 14 bases spanning the gap. This CDR3 reads CAISEEGGTSGYTF. The DNA for the CDR3 is TGTGCCATCAGTGAGGAGGGGGGGACGAGTGGCTACACCTTC.

Notes on this clone: Other DNA sequences within the sample encode an identical CDR3. This chain connects TRBV30 to TRBJ2-5; 8 bases match TRBD2. Germline loops: CDR1 GTSNPN, CDR2 SVGIG (reference sequence). The length of the CDR3 is 14 residues. The trim removed 3 bases at V and 4 bases at J, leaving 7 bases unmatched. The CDR3 region is CAWSDRGGRETQYF. The CDR3 bases are TGTGCCTGGAGCGACCGGGGGGGGAGAGAGACCCAGTACTTC.

The V call is TRBV27, the J call TRBJ1-5; weak D call: TRBD1 (5 bases). This CDR3 contains 14 residues. Germline V CDR1 and CDR2: MNHEY, SMNVEV (reference sequence). V lost 5 bases, J lost 3 bases, and 11 bases lay in between. The CDR3 protein is CASSPGHFNQPQHF. CDR3 DNA: TGTGCCAGCAGTCCGGGGCACTTCAATCAGCCCCAGCATTTT.

V is TRBV29-1 and J is TRBJ2-1, with 7 bases aligning to TRBD2. This CDR3 comprises 14 residues. Germline CDR1 reads SQVTM; CDR2 reads ANQGSEA. V was pared by 1 base and J by 3 bases, with 3 bases of the junction left unmatched. The CDR3 sequence is CSVEGGLIYNEQFF. DNA for the CDR3: TGCAGCGTTGAAGGGGGACTAATCTACAATGAGCAGTTCTTC.

V is TRBV11-3 and J is TRBJ1-1; tentative D call: TRBD1 (6 bases). CDR3 length equals 13 residues. The V gene's germline CDR1 is SGHNT and CDR2 YENEEA. V lost 5 bases and J 1 base, leaving 8 bases between the germline ends. CDR3 protein: CASSPTGNTEAFF. Here the CDR3 DNA reads TGTGCCAGCAGCCCGACAGGGAACACTGAAGCTTTCTTT.

The rearrangement uses TRBV6-1 and TRBJ2-7; 7 bases align to TRBD2. This CDR3 contains 15 residues. CDR1 MNHNS and CDR2 SASEGT come from the germline V gene. J gave up 4 bases and V 8 bases, and 14 bases lay outside the gene matches. CDR3: CASALVGRAAYEQYF. CDR3 nucleotide sequence: TGTGCCAGCGCCCTGGTAGGGAGGGCGGCTTACGAGCAGTACTTC.